Listed below are T cell receptor beta chains from one sample, sequenced in a study of blood T cell repertoires in COVID-19. Method: immunoSEQ multiplex PCR; TCRdb's copy keeps in-frame clones and lacks some. The sample lists under 250,000 clones; 70% to 80% were seen once. Sequences were obtained from peripheral blood. These TCRs come from a woman aged 40 to 55 with COVID-19, enrolled during active disease. Both conserved end residues are trimmed from each CDR3. Part of the rows lack a size; the others show once, few, many or a class for expanded clones.

once	TRBV6-5	TRBJ2-3	ASTPGTGRTDTQY
-	TRBV7-2	TRBJ2-5	ASTRGRTLQETQY
-	TRBV7-2	TRBJ2-5	ASSLRPDRGETQY
-	TRBV7-9	TRBJ1-3	ASSRASSGNTIY
-	TRBV6-5	TRBJ1-2	ASGRQYGYT
-	TRBV5-1	TRBJ2-5	ASSLDSGSQETQY
once	TRBV28	TRBJ2-3	ASSRTSGKWGDTQY
-	TRBV10-3	TRBJ2-7	AISVDISSYEQY
-	TRBV18	TRBJ2-7	ASSPGQGAYEQY
-	TRBV5-1	TRBJ2-5	ASSLGDNYRETQY
-	TRBV2	TRBJ1-3	ASSTGEENTIY
-	TRBV7-9	TRBJ2-7	ASSLLGQGKGEQY
-	TRBV7-8	TRBJ2-5	ASSLGSIQETQY
-	TRBV15	TRBJ1-4	ATSNRVVNEKLF
many	TRBV2	TRBJ2-1	ASGSLAGANNEQF
-	TRBV5-1	TRBJ2-5	ASSLGLLAGKETQY
-	TRBV6-5	TRBJ2-7	ATKVGTGSSYEQY
once	TRBV5-4	TRBJ1-6	ASSLARQNNSPLH
-	TRBV18	TRBJ1-3	ASSPDTAGNTIY
-	TRBV27	TRBJ1-5	ASNPGTGEGQPQH
-	TRBV30	TRBJ2-7	AWSNSHEQY
-	TRBV5-5	TRBJ2-3	ASSLGQYTDTQY
-	TRBV11-2	TRBJ2-1	ASSLVAGGSYNEQF
once	TRBV29-1	TRBJ2-2	SVDRGGTGELF
few	TRBV3-1/TRBV3-2	TRBJ1-2	ASSHRDRGDYGYT
once	TRBV7-6	TRBJ2-1	ASSSTDGDNEQF
-	TRBV29-1	TRBJ2-2	SVGKLAANTGELF
-	TRBV19	TRBJ1-2	ASSPSLWGYT
-	TRBV6-1	TRBJ2-3	ASSERGLGGGPTDTQY
-	TRBV10-3	TRBJ2-1	AIQQGGSSYNEQF
-	TRBV5-4	TRBJ2-7	ASSVTTKGYEQY
-	TRBV9	TRBJ2-2	ASSVDSGNTGELF
-	TRBV18	TRBJ2-2	ASSPVDTGELF
-	TRBV15	TRBJ2-7	ATSIYQGANEQY
-	TRBV12-3/TRBV12-4	TRBJ2-1	ASSFGHSEQF
-	TRBV27	TRBJ2-1	ASSFQVAGQGEQF
few	TRBV2	TRBJ1-5	ASGLDRDGNQPQH
-	TRBV6-4	TRBJ2-5	ASSDSRRGPQETQY
-	TRBV11-3	TRBJ2-3	ASSLGLAGPDTQY
-	TRBV24-1	TRBJ2-5	ATSDGAGETQY
-	TRBV7-3	TRBJ2-5	ASSPGPRDIISQETQY
-	TRBV4-2	TRBJ2-3	ASSQDFKVGVLLEGTQY
-	TRBV6-1	TRBJ1-1	ASSEALGALNTEAF
-	TRBV5-1	TRBJ2-7	ASSLALLGTGAYEQY
once	TRBV30	TRBJ2-5	AWSVAWLAETQY
-	TRBV6-1	TRBJ2-1	ASSDLLAGDVGYNEQF
-	TRBV5-1	TRBJ2-5	ASSLFPGTGMTGETQY